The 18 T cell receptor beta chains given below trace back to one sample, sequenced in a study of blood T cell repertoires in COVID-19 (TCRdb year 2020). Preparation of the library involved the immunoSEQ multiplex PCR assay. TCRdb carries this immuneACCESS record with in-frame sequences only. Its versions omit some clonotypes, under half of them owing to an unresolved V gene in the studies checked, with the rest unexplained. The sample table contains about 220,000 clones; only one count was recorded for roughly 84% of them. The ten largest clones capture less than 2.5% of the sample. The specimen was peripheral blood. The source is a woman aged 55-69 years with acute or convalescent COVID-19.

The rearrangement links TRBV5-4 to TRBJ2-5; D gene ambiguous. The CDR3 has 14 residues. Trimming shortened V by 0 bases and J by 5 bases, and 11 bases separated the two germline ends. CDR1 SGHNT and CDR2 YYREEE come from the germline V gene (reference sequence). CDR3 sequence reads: CASSLGASPETQYF. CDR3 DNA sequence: TGTGCCAGCAGCTTGGGGGCTTCCCCGGAGACCCAGTACTTC.

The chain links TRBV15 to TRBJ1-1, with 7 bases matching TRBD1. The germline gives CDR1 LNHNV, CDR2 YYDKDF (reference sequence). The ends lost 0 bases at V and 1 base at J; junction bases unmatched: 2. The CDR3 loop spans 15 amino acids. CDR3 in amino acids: CATSRDRGKNTEAFF. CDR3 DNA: TGTGCCACCAGCAGAGACAGGGGGAAGAACACTGAAGCTTTCTTT.

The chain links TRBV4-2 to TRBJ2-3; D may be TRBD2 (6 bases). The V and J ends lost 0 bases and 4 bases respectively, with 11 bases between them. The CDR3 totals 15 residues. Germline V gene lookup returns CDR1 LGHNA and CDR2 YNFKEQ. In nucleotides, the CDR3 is TGTGCCAGCAGCCAAGATCCTAGCGCATCAGATACGCAGTATTTT. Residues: CASSQDPSASDTQYF.

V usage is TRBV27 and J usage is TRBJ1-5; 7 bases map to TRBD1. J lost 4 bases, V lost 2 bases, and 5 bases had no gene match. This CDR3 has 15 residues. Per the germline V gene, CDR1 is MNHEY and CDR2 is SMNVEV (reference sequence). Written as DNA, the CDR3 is TGTGCCAGCAGTTTAACCGGGACAGCTAATCAGCCCCAGCATTTT. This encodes CASSLTGTANQPQHF.

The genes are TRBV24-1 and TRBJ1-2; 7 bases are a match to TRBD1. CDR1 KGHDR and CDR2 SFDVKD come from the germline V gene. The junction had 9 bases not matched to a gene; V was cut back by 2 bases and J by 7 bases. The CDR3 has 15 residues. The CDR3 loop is CATSDSLTGSSGYTF. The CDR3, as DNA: TGTGCCACCAGTGATTCCCTGACAGGGTCGAGTGGCTACACCTTC.

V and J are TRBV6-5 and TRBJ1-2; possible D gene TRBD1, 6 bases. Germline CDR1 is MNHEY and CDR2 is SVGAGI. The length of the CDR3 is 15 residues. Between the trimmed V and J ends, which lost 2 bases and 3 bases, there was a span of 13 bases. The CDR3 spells CASSYLVSGDYGYTF. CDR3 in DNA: TGTGCCAGCAGTTACCTCGTTTCAGGGGACTATGGCTACACCTTC.

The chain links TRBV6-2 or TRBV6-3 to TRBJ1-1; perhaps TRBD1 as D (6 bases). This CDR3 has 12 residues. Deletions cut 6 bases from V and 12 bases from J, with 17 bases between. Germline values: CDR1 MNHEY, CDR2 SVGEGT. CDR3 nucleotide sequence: TGTGCCAGCAGCCGCTCCACAGGGCGGTCTTTCTTT. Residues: CASSRSTGRSFF.

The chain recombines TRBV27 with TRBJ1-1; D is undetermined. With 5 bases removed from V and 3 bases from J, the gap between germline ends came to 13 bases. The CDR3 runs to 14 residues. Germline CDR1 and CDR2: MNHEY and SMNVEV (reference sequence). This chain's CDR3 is CASSPRLPDTEAFF. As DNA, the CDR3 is TGTGCCAGCAGTCCAAGACTACCCGACACTGAAGCTTTCTTT.

CDR3 sequence: CASSLQGNTEAFF. CDR3 bases: TGTGCCAGCAGCCTTCAGGGTAACACTGAAGCTTTCTTT. V usage is TRBV28 and J usage is TRBJ1-1; D is perhaps TRBD1 (5 bases). This CDR3 is built from 13 residues. Trimming pared 6 bases from V and 2 bases from J, leaving 10 bases between. Germline V gene lookup returns CDR1 MDHEN and CDR2 SYDVKM.

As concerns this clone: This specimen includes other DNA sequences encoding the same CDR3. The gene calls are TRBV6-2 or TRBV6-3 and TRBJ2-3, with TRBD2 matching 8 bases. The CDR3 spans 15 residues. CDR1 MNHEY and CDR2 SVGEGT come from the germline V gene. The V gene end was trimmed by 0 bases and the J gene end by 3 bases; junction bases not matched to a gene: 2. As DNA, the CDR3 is TGTGCCAGCAGTTACTCTAGCGGGGTAACAGATACGCAGTATTTT. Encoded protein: CASSYSSGVTDTQYF.

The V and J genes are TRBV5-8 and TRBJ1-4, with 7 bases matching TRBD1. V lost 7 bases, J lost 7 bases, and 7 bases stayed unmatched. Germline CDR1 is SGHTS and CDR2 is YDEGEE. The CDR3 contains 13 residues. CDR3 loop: CASFRDSIEKLFF. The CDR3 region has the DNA TGTGCCAGCTTTCGGGACAGTATTGAAAAACTGTTTTTT. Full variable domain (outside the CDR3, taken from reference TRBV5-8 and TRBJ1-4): EAGVTQSPTHLIKTRGQQATLRCSPISGHTSVYWYQQALGLGLQFLLWYDEGEERNRGNFPPRFSGRQFPNYSSELNVNALELEDSALYLCASFRDSIEKLFFGSGTQLSVL.

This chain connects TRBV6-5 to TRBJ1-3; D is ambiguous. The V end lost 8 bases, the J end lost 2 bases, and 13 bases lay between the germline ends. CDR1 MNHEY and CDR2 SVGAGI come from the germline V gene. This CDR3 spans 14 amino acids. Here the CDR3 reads CASAAIYAGNTIYF. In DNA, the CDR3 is TGTGCCAGCGCGGCTATTTACGCTGGAAACACCATATATTTT.

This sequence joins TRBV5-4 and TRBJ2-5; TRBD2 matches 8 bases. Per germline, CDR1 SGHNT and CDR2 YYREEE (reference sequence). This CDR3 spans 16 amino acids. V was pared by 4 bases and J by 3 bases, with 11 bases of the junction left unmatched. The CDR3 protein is CASSTGTSRGKETQYF. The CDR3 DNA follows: TGTGCCAGCAGCACCGGGACTAGTAGGGGAAAAGAGACCCAGTACTTC.

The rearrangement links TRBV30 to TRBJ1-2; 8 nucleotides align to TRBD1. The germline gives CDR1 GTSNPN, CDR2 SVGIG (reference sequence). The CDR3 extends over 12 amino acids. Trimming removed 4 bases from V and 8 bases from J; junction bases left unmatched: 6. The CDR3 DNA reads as TGTGCCTGGAAGGGACAGGAGCTAGGCTACACCTTC. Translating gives CAWKGQELGYTF.

The DNA for the CDR3 is TGTGCCAGCAGCCGAAGGCAGGGGTTCACCGGGGAGCTGTTTTTT. Translating gives CASSRRQGFTGELFF. The rearrangement joins TRBV3-1 (or the pseudogene TRBV3-2) to TRBJ2-2, with D tentatively TRBD1 (6 bases). CDR1 LGHDT and CDR2 YNNKEL come from the germline V gene (reference sequence). Trimming took off 4 bases at V and 4 bases at J, with 13 bases between the two ends. The CDR3 is 15 amino acids.

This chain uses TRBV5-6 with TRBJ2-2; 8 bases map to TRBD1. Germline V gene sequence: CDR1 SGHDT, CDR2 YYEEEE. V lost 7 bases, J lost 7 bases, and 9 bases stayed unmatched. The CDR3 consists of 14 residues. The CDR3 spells CASSTGGSIGELFF. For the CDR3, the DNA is TGTGCCAGCTCAACAGGGGGATCAATCGGGGAGCTGTTTTTT.

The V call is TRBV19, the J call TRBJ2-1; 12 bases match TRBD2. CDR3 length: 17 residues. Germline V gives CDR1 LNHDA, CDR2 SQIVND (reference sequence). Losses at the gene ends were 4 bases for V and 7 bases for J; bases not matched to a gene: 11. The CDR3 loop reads CASSTGSSGGAWNEQFF. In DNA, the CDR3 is TGTGCCAGTAGTACCGGATCTAGCGGGGGGGCGTGGAATGAGCAGTTCTTC.

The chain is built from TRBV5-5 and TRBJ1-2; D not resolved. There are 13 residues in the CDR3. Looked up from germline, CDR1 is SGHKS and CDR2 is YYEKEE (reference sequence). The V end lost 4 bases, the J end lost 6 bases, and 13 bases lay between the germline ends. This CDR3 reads CASSHYWPNGYTF. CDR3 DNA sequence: TGTGCCAGCAGCCACTATTGGCCGAATGGCTACACCTTC.